Sequencing of this TCR beta chain was carried out in a study of T cell responses to AZD1222 COVID-19 vaccine. Remarks on this clone: Its specificity is not known.

Study-wide findings and caveats: Repertoire collection took place solely once the T cell response had peaked.

Unmatched junction bases numbered 3, after V lost 4 bases and J lost 0 bases. Germline CDR1 is SGHRS and CDR2 is YFSETQ. The CDR3 is 14 residues long. Measured with immunoSEQ multiplex PCR; TCRdb has only the in-frame clones, and not every one. The sample contains about 140,000 clones, around 91% of which appear only once. Here the sequenced sample was peripheral blood, taken on day 0 of AZD1222 vaccination. This sequence was found in an adult in good health. The chain uses TRBV5-1 and TRBJ2-7; 8 nucleotides match TRBD2. CDR3 bases: TGCGCCAGCAGCGTAACTAGCGGCTCCTACGAGCAGTACTTC. Its protein is CASSVTSGSYEQYF.